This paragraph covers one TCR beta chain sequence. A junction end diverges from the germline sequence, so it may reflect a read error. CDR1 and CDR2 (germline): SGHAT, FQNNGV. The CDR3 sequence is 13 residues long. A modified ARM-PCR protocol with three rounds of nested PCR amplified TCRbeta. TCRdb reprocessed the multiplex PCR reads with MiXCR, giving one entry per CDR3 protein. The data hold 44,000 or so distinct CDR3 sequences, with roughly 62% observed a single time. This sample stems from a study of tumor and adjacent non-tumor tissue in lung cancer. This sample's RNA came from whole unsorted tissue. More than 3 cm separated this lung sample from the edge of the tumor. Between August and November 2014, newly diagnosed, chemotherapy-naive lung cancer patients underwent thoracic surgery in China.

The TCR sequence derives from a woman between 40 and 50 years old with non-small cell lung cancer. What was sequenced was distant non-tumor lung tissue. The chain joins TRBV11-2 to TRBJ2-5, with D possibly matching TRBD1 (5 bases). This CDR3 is CASSLGLEGGQCF. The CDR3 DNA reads TGTGCCAGCAGCTTGGGGCTAGAAGGCGGCCAGTGCTTC.